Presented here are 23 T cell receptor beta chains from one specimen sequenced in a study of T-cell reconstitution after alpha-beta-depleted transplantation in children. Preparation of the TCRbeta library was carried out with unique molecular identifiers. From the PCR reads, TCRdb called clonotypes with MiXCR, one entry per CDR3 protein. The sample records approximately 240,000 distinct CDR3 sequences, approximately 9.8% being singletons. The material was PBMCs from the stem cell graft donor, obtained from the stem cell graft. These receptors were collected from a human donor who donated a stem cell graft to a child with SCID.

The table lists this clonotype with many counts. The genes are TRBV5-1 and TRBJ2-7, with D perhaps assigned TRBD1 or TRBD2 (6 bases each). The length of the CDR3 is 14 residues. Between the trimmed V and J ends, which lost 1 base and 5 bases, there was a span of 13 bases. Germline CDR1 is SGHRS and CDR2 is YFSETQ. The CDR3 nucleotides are TGCGCCAGCAGCTTGATATCGGGGGCGGACGAGCAGTACTTC. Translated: CASSLISGADEQYF.

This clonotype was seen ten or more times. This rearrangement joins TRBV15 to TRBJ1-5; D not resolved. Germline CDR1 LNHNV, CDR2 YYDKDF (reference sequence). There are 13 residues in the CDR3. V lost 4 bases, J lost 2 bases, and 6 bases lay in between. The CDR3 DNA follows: TGTGCCACCAGCATCCAGGGCAATCAGCCCCAGCATTTT. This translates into CATSIQGNQPQHF.

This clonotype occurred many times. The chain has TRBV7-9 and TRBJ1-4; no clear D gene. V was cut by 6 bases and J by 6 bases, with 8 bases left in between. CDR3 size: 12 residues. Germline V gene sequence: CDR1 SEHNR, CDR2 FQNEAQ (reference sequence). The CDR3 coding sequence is TGTGCCAGCAGTCCCCTCGATGAAAAACTGTTTTTT. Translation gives CASSPLDEKLFF. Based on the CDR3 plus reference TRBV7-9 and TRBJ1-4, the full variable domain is DTGVSQNPRHKITKRGQNVTFRCDPISEHNRLYWYRQTLGQGPEFLTYFQNEAQLEKSRLLSDRFSAERPKGSFSTLEIQRTEQGDSAMYLCASSPLDEKLFFGSGTQLSVL.

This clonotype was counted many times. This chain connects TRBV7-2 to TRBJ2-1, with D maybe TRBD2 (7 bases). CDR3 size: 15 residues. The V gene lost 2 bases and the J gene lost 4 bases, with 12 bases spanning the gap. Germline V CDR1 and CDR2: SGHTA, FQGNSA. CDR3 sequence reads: CASSLRGARYNEQFF. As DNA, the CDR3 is TGTGCCAGCAGCTTACGGGGGGCGCGGTACAATGAGCAGTTCTTC.

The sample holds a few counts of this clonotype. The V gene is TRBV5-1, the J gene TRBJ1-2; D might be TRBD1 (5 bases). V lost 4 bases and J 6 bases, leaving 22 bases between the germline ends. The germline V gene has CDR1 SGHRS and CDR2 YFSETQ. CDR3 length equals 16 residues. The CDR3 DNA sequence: TGCGCCAGCAGCAGGATCGACAGAACCCTATGGGATGGCTACACCTTC. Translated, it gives CASSRIDRTLWDGYTF.

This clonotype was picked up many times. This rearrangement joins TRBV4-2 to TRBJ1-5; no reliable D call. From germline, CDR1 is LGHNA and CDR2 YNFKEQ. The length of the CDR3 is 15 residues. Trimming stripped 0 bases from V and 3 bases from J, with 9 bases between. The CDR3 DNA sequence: TGTGCCAGCAGCCAAGAACAGACACCCAATCAGCCCCAGCATTTT. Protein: CASSQEQTPNQPQHF.

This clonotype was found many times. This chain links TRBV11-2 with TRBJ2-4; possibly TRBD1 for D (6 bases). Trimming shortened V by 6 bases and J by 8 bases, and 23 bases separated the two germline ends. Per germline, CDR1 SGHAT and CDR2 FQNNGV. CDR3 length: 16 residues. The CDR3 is CASRSSSTGPSHIQYF. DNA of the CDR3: TGTGCCAGCAGGTCGTCCTCTACAGGGCCTAGCCACATTCAGTACTTC.

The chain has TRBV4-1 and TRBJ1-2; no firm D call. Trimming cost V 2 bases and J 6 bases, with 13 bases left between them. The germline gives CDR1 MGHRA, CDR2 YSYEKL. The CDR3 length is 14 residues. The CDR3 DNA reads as TGCGCCAGCAGCCAACTCGGACCGCGGGATGGCTACACCTTC. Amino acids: CASSQLGPRDGYTF.

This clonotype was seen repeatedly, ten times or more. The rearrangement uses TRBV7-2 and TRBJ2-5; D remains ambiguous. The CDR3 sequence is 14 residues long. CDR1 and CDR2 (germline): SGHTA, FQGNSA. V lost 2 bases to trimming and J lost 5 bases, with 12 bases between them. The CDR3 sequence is CASSLSPKMETQYF. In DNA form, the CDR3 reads TGTGCCAGCAGCTTAAGCCCTAAGATGGAGACCCAGTACTTC.

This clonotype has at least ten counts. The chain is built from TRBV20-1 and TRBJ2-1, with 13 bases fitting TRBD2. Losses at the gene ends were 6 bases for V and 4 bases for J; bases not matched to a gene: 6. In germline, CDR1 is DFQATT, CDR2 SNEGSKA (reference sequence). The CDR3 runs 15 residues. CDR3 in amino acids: CSALGLAGLYNEQFF. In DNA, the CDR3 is TGCAGTGCCCTGGGACTAGCGGGGCTATACAATGAGCAGTTCTTC.

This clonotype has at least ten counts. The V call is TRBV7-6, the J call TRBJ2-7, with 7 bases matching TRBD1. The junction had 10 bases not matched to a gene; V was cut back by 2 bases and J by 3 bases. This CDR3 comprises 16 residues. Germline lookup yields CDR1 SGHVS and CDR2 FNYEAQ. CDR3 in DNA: TGTGCCAGCAGCTTACTTACTTCCGGGACAGTCTACGAGCAGTACTTC. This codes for CASSLLTSGTVYEQYF.

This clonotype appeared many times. The CDR3 here is CASSFLQTGELFF. For the CDR3, the DNA is TGTGCCAGCAGCTTCCTGCAGACCGGGGAGCTGTTTTTT. This chain uses TRBV7-3 with TRBJ2-2; D gene uncertain. The germline gives CDR1 SGHTA, CDR2 FQGTGA. The CDR3 spans 13 residues. V lost 3 bases and J 5 bases, leaving 7 bases between the germline ends.

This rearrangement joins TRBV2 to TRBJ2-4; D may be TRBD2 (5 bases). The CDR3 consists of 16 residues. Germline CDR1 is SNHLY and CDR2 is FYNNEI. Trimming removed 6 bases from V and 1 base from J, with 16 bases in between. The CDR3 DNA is TGTGCCAGCAGCTCACTAGGGTCGTCGGCCAAAAACATTCAGTACTTC. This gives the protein CASSSLGSSAKNIQYF.

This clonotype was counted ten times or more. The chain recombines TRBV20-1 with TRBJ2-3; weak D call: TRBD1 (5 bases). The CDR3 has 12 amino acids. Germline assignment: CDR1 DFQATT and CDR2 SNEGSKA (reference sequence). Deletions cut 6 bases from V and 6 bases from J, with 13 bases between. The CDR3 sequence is CSAILRGDTQYF. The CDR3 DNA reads TGCAGTGCCATCCTTAGGGGTGATACGCAGTATTTT.

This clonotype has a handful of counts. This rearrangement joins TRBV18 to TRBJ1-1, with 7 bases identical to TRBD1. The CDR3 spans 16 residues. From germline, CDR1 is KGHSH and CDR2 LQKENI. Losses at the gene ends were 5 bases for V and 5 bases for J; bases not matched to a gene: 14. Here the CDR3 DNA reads TGTGCCAGCTCAACCGGGCCCCGGGACAGCTTAACTGAAGCTTTCTTT. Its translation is CASSTGPRDSLTEAFF.

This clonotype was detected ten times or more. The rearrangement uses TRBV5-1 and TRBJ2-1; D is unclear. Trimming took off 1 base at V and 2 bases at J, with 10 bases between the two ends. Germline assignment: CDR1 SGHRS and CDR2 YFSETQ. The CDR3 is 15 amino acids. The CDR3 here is CASSLSSPAYNEQFF. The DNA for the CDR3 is TGCGCCAGCAGCTTGAGCAGTCCCGCCTACAATGAGCAGTTCTTC. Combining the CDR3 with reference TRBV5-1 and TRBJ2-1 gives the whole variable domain KAGVTQTPRYLIKTRGQQVTLSCSPISGHRSVSWYQQTPGQGLQFLFEYFSETQRNKGNFPGRFSGRQFSNSRSEMNVSTLELGDSALYLCASSLSSPAYNEQFFGPGTRLTVL.

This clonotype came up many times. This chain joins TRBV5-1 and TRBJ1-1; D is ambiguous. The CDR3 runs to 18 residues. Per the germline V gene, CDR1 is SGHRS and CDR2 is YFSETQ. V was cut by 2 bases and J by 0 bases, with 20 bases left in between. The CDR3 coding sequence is TGCGCCAGCAGCTTAGGGCCGGGTCACCTACTACTGAACACTGAAGCTTTCTTT. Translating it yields CASSLGPGHLLLNTEAFF.

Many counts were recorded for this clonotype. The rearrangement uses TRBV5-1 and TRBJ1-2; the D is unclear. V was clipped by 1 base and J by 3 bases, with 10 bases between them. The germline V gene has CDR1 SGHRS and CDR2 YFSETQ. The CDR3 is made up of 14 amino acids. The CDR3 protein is CASSLSPEYYGYTF. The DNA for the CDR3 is TGCGCCAGCAGCTTGTCGCCAGAATACTATGGCTACACCTTC. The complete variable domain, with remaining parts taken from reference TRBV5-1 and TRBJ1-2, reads KAGVTQTPRYLIKTRGQQVTLSCSPISGHRSVSWYQQTPGQGLQFLFEYFSETQRNKGNFPGRFSGRQFSNSRSEMNVSTLELGDSALYLCASSLSPEYYGYTFGSGTRLTVV.

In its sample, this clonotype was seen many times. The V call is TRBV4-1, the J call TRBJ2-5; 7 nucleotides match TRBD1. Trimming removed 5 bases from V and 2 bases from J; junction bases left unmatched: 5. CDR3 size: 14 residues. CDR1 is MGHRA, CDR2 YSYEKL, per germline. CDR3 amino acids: CASSGTASQETQYF. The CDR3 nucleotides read TGCGCCAGCAGCGGGACAGCTTCGCAAGAGACCCAGTACTTC.

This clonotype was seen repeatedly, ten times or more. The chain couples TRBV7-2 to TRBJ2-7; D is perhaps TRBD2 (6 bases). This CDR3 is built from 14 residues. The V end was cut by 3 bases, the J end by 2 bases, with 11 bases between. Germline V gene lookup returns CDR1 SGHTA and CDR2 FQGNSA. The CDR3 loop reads CASSLARGTYEQYF. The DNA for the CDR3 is TGTGCCAGCAGCTTGGCCCGGGGGACCTACGAGCAGTACTTC.

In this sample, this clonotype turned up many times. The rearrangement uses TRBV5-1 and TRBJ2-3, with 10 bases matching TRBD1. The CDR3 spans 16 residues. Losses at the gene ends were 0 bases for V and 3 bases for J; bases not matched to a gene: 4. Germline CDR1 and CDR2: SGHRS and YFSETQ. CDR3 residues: CASSLGQGAETDTQYF. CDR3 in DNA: TGCGCCAGCAGCTTGGGACAGGGGGCAGAAACAGATACGCAGTATTTT.

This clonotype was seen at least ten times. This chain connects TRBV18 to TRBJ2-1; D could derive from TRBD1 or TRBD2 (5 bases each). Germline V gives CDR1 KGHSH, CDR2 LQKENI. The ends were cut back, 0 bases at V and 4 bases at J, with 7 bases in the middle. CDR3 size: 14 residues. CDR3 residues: CASSPPGAYNEQFF. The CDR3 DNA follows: TGTGCCAGCTCACCACCCGGGGCATACAATGAGCAGTTCTTC.

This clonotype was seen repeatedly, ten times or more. The CDR3 region has the DNA TGCAGCGTTGAAGCCCCTGCTAGCGGGGGGGCAGCCGATACGCAGTATTTT. As protein: CSVEAPASGGAADTQYF. The chain joins TRBV29-1 to TRBJ2-3; TRBD2 agrees at 12 bases. CDR3 size: 17 residues. Germline V lookup: CDR1 SQVTM, CDR2 ANQGSEA. The trim removed 1 base at V and 6 bases at J, leaving 11 bases unmatched.